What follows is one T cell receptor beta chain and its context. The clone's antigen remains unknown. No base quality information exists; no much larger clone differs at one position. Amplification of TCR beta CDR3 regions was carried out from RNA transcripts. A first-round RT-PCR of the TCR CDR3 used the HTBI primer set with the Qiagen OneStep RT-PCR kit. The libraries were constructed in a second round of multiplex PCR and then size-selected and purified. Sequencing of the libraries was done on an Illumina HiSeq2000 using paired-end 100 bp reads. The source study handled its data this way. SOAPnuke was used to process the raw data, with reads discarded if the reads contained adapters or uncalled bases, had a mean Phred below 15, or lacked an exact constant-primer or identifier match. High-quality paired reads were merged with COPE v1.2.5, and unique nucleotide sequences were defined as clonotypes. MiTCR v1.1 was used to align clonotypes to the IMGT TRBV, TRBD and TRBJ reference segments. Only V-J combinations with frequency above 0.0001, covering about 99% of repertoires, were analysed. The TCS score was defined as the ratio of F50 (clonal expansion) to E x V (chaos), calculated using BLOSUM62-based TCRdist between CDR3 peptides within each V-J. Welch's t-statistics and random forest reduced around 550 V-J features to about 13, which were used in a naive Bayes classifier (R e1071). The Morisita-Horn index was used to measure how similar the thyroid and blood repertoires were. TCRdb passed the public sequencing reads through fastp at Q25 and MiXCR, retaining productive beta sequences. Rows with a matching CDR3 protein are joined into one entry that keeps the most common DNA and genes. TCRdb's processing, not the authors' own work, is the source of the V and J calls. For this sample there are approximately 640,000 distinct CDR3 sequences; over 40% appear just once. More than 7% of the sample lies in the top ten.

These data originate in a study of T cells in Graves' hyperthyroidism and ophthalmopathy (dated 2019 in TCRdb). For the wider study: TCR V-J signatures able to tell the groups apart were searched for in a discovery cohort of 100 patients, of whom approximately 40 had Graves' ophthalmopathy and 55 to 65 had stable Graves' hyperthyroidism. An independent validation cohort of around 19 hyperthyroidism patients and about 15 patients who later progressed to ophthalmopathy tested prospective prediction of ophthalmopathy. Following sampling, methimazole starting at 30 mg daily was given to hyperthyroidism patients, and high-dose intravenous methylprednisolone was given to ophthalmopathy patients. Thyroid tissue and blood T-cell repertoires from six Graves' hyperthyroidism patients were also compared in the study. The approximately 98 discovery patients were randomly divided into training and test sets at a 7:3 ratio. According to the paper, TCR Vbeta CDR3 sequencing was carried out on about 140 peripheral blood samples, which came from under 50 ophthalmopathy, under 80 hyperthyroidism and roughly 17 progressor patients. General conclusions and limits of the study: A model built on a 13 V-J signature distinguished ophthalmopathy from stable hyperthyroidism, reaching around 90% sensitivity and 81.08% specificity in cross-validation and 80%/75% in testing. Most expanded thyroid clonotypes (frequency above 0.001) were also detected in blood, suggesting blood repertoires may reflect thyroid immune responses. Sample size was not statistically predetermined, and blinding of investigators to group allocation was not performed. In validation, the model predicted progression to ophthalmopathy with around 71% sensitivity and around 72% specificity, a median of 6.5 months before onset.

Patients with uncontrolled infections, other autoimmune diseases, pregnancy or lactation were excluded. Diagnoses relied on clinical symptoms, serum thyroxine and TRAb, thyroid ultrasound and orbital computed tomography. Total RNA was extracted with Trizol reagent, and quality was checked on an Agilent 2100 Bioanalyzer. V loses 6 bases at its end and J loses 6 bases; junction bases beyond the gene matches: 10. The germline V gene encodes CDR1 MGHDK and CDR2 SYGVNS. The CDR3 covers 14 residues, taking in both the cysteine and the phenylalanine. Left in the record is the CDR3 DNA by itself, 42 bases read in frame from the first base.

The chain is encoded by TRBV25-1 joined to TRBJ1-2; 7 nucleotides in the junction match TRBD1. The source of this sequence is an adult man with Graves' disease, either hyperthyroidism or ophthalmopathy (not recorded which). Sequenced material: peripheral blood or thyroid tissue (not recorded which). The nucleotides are TGTGCCAGCAGCGTTGGACAGGCGTTGGATGGCTACACCTTC. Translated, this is CASSVGQALDGYTF.